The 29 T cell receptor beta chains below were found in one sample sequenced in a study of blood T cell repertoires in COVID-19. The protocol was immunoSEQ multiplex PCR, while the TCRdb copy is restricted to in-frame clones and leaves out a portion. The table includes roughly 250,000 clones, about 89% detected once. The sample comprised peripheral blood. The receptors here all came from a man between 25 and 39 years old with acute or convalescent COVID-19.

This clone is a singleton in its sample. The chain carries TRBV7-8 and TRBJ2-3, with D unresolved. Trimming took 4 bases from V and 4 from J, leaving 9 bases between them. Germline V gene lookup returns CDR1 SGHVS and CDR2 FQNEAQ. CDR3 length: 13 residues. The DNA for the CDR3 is TGTGCCAGCAGCTCAGGAATGGCAGATACGCAGTATTTT. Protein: CASSSGMADTQYF.

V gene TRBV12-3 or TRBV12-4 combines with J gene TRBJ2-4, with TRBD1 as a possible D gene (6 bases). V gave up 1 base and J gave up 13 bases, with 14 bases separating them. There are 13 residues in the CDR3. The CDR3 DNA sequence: TGTGCCAGCAGTTTAGAGGGGGAGCCCAGCCAGTACTTC. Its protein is CASSLEGEPSQYF.

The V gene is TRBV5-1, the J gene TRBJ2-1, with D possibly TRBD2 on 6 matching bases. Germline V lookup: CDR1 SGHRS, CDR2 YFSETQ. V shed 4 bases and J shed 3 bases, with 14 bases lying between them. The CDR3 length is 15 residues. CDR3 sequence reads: CASSKEEGLYNEQFF. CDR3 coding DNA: TGCGCCAGCAGCAAAGAGGAGGGCCTCTACAATGAGCAGTTCTTC.

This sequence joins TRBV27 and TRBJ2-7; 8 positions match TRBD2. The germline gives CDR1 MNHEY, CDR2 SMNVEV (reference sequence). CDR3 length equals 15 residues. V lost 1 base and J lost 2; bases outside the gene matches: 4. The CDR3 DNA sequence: TGTGCCAGCAGTTTATTACCGGGAGGGCCCTACGAGCAGTACTTC. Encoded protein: CASSLLPGGPYEQYF.

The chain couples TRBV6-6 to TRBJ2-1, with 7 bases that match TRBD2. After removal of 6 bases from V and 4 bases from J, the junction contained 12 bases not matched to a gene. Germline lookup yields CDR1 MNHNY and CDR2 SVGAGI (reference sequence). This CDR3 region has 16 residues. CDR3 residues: CASSPPGRAGYNEQFF. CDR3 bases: TGTGCCAGCAGCCCGCCGGGGAGGGCGGGGTACAATGAGCAGTTCTTC.

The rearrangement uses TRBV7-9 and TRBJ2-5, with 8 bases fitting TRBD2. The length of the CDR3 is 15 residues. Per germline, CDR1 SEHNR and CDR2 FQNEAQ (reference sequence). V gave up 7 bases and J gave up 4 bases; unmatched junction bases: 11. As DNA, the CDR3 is TGTGCCAGCAAGGTCAGCGGGAGAGGAGGAGAGACCCAGTACTTC. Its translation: CASKVSGRGGETQYF.

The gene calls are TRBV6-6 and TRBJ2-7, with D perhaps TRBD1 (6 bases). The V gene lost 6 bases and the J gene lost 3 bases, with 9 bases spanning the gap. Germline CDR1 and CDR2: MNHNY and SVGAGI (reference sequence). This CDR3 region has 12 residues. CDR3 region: CASSWTDYEQYF. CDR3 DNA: TGTGCCAGCAGCTGGACAGACTACGAGCAGTACTTC.

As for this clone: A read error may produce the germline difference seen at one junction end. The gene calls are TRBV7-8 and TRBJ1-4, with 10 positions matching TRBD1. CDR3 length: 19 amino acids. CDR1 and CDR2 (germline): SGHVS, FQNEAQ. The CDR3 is CASSVAAGSLGTGVGKLFF. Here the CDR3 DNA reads TGTGCCAGCAGCGTAGCGGCCGGGTCGCTAGGGACAGGGGTGGGAAAACTGTTTTTT. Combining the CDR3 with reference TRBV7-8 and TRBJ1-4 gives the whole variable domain GAGVSQSPRYKVAKRGQDVALRCDPISGHVSLFWYQQALGQGPEFLTYFQNEAQLDKSGLPSDRFFAERPEGSVSTLKIQRTQQEDSAVYLCASSVAAGSLGTGVGKLFFGSGTQLSVL.

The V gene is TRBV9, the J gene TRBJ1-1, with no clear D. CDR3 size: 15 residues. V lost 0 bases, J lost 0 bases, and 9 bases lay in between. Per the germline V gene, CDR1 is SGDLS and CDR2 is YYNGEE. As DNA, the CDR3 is TGTGCCAGCAGCGTAGCTCCAGTCATGAACACTGAAGCTTTCTTT. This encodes CASSVAPVMNTEAFF.

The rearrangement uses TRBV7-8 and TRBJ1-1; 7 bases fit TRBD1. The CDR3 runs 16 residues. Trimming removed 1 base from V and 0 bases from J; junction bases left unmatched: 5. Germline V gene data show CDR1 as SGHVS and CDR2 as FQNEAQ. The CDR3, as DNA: TGTGCCAGCAGCTTAGTGGCCAGGGGGGTGAACACTGAAGCTTTCTTT. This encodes CASSLVARGVNTEAFF.

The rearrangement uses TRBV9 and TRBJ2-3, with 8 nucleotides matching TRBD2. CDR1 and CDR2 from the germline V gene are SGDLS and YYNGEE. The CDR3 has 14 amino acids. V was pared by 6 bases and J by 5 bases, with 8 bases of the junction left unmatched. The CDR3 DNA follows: TGTGCCAGCACCCGGGGGGGATCAGTAGATACGCAGTATTTT. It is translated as CASTRGGSVDTQYF.

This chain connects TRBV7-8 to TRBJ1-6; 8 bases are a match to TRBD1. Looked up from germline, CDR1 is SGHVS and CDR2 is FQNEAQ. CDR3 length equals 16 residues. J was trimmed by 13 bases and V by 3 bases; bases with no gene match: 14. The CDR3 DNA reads TGTGCCAGCAGCTTGGGCCTGACAGGGGCTAGTTGGCCCCTCCACTTT. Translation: CASSLGLTGASWPLHF.

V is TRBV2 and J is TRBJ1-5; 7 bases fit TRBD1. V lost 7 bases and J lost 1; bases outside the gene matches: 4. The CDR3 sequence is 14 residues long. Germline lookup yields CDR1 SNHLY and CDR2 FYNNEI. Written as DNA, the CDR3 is TGTGCCAGCAATACAGGGGCAAGCAATCAGCCCCAGCATTTT. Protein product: CASNTGASNQPQHF. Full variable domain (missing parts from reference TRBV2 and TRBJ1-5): EPEVTQTPSHQVTQMGQEVILRCVPISNHLYFYWYRQILGQKVEFLVSFYNNEISEKSEIFDDQFSVERPDGSNFTLKIRSTKLEDSAMYFCASNTGASNQPQHFGDGTRLSIL.

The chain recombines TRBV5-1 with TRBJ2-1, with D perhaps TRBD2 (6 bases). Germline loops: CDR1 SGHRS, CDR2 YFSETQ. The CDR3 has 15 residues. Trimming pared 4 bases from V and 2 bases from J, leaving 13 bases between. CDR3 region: CASSPAGGTYNEQFF. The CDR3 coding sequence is TGCGCCAGCAGCCCTGCCGGGGGAACCTACAATGAGCAGTTCTTC.

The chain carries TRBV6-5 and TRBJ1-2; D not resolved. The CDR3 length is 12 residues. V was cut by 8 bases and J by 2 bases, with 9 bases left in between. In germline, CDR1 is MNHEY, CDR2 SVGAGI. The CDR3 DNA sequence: TGTGCCAGCGGCAACAGAAACTATGGCTACACCTTC. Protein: CASGNRNYGYTF.

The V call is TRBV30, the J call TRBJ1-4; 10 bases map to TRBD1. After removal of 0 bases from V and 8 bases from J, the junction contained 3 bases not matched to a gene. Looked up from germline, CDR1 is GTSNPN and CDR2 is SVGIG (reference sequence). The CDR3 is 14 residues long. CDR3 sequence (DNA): TGTGCCTGGAGTGTACGACAGGGGGCGGAAAAACTGTTTTTT. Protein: CAWSVRQGAEKLFF.

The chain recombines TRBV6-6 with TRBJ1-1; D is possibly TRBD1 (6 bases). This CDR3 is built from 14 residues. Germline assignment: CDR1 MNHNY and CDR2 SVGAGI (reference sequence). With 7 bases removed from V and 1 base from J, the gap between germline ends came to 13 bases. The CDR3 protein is CASKSGQSNTEAFF. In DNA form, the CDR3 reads TGTGCCAGCAAGTCAGGACAGTCGAACACTGAAGCTTTCTTT.

CDR3 protein: CASSIGVRDSYNEQFF. In DNA form, the CDR3 reads TGTGCCAGTAGTATCGGAGTGCGGGACTCCTACAATGAGCAGTTCTTC. V is TRBV19 and J is TRBJ2-1, with D possibly TRBD2 on 6 matching bases. V gave up 3 bases and J gave up 0 bases, with 12 bases separating them. This CDR3 is 16 amino acids long. Looked up from germline, CDR1 is LNHDA and CDR2 is SQIVND (reference sequence).

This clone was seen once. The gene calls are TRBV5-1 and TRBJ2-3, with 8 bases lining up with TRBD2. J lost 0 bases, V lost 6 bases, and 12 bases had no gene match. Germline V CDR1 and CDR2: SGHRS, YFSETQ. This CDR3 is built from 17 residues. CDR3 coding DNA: TGCGCCAGCAACCCGGGAGGGCCAAGCCCTAGCACAGATACGCAGTATTTT. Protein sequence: CASNPGGPSPSTDTQYF.

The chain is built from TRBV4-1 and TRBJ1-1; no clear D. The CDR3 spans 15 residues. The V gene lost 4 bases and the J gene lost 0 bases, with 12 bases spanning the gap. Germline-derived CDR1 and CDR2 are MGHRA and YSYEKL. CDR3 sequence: CASSLERVMNTEAFF. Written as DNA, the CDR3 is TGCGCCAGCAGCCTCGAGCGCGTCATGAACACTGAAGCTTTCTTT.

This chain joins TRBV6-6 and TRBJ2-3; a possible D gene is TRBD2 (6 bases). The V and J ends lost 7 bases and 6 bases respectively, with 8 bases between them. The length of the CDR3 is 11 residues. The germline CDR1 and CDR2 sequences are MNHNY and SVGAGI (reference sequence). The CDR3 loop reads CASTREDTQYF. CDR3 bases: TGTGCCAGCACCCGGGAGGATACGCAGTATTTT.

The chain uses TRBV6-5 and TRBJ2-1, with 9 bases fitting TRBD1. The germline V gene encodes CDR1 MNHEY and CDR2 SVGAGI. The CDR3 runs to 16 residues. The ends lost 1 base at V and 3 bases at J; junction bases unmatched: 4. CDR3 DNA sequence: TGTGCCAGCAGTTACTGGACAGGGGCTGACTACAATGAGCAGTTCTTC. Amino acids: CASSYWTGADYNEQFF.

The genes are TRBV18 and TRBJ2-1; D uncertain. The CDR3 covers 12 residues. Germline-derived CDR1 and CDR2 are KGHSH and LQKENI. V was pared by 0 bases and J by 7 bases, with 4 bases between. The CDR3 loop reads CASSPPGNEQFF. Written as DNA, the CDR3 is TGTGCCAGCTCACCACCCGGGAATGAGCAGTTCTTC.

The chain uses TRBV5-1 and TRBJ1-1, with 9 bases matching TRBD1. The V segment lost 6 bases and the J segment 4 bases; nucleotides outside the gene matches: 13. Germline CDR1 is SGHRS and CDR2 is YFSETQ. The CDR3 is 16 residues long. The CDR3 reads CASTPFTGTGSTEAFF. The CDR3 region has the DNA TGCGCCAGCACGCCCTTTACCGGGACAGGGAGCACTGAAGCTTTCTTT.

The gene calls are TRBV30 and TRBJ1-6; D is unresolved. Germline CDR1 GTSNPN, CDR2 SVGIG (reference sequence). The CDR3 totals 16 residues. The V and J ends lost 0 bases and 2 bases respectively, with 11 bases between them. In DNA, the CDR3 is TGTGCCTGGAGTGTAGCGGGTCGGCCCTATAATTCACCCCTCCACTTT. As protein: CAWSVAGRPYNSPLHF.

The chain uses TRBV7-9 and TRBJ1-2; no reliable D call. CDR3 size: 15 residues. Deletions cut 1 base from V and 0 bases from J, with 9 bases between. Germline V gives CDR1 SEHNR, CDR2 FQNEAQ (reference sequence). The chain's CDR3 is CASSLVGVSNYGYTF. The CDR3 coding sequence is TGTGCCAGCAGCTTAGTCGGAGTATCTAACTATGGCTACACCTTC.

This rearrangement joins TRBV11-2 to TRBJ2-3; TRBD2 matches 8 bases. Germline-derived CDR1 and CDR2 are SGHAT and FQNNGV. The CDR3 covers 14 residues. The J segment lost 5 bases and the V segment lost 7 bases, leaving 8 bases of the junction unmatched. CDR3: CASTTGGPGDTQYF. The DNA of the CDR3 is TGTGCCAGCACGACGGGGGGGCCGGGAGATACGCAGTATTTT.

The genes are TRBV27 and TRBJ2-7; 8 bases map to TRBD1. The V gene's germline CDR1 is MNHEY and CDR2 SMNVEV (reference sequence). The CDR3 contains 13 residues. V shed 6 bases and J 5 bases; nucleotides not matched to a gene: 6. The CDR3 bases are TGTGCCAGCAGGGGACAGGTTAACCACGAGCAGTACTTC. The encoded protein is CASRGQVNHEQYF.

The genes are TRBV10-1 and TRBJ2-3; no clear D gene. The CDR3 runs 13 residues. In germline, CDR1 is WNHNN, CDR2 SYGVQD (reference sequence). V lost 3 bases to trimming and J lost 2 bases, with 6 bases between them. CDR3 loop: CASSEQNTDTQYF. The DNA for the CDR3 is TGCGCCAGCAGTGAACAGAACACAGATACGCAGTATTTT.